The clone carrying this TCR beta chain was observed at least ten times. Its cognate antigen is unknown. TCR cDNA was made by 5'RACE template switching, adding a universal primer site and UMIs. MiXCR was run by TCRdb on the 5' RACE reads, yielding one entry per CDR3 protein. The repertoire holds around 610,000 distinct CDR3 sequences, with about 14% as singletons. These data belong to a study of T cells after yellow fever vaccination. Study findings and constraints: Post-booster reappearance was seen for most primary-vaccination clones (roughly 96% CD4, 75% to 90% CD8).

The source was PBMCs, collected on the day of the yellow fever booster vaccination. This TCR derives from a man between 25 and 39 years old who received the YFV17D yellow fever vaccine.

In DNA, the CDR3 is TGTGCCAGCAGTGAAAATAGGGACAGTGAAAAACTGTTTTTT. Protein: CASSENRDSEKLFF. The chain has TRBV2 and TRBJ1-4, with 7 bases that match TRBD1. The CDR3 runs to 14 residues. Trimming removed 2 bases from V and 7 bases from J; junction bases left unmatched: 4. CDR1 SNHLY and CDR2 FYNNEI come from the germline V gene.